The 13 T cell receptor beta chains below come from one sample, sequenced in a study of T cell responses to AZD1222 COVID-19 vaccine. Sequenced by immunoSEQ multiplex PCR; TCRdb stores in-frame clones only, minus some. The sample carries some 140,000 clones, about 92% recorded once. This sample comprised peripheral blood, obtained on day 0 of AZD1222 vaccination. The receptors come from an adult in good health.

J is TRBJ1-1 and V is TRBV18, with a tentative D call TRBD1 (6 bases). The V and J ends lost 6 bases and 1 base respectively, with 9 bases between them. The CDR3 covers 13 residues. CDR1 is KGHSH and CDR2 is LQKENI in the germline V gene. As DNA, the CDR3 is TGTGCCAGCTCCCGAGGGGGGAACACTGAAGCTTTCTTT. It encodes CASSRGGNTEAFF.

CDR3 protein: CAWSGGQTTGQPQHF. The DNA of the CDR3 is TGTGCCTGGAGTGGCGGACAGACGACGGGTCAGCCCCAGCATTTT. The chain links TRBV30 to TRBJ1-5; D may be TRBD1 (6 bases). Germline V lookup: CDR1 GTSNPN, CDR2 SVGIG (reference sequence). There are 15 residues in the CDR3. V was shortened by 1 base and J by 6 bases, with 16 bases between the two germline ends.

The J gene is TRBJ1-2, the V gene TRBV6-5; D gene unclear. CDR1 MNHEY and CDR2 SVGAGI come from the germline V gene. The ends were cut back, 5 bases at V and 7 bases at J, with 17 bases in the middle. The CDR3 runs to 14 residues. In nucleotides, the CDR3 is TGTGCCAGCAGTCCCCTGGGTGGGCGGGGTGGCTACACCTTC. Translated, it gives CASSPLGGRGGYTF.

The chain combines TRBV5-4 with TRBJ1-1, with a possible D match to TRBD1 (5 bases). The CDR3 runs to 16 residues. The germline V gene has CDR1 SGHNT and CDR2 YYREEE (reference sequence). Deletions cut 4 bases from V and 5 bases from J, with 21 bases between. CDR3 sequence: CASSVRQLSGGTEAFF. DNA of the CDR3: TGTGCCAGCAGCGTGCGACAACTCTCTGGGGGGACTGAAGCTTTCTTT.

The rearrangement uses TRBV7-9 and TRBJ2-7; 10 positions match TRBD1. Germline V gene data show CDR1 as SEHNR and CDR2 as FQNEAQ (reference sequence). The junction had 15 bases not matched to a gene; V was cut back by 8 bases and J by 2 bases. CDR3 length: 17 residues. The CDR3 DNA sequence: TGTGCCAGCGGATTACCAGGCGGGACAGGGGCCCCCTACGAGCAGTACTTC. Its translation is CASGLPGGTGAPYEQYF.

The V call is TRBV27, the J call TRBJ1-1; TRBD1 matches at 7 bases. The germline V gene encodes CDR1 MNHEY and CDR2 SMNVEV (reference sequence). V lost 3 bases to trimming and J lost 5 bases; unmatched junction nucleotides: 3. The CDR3 is made up of 13 amino acids. CDR3 DNA sequence: TGTGCCAGCAGTTTTCCAGGGGGAACTGAAGCTTTCTTT. It codes for CASSFPGGTEAFF.

The V call is TRBV19, the J call TRBJ1-2; D gene uncertain. Between the trimmed V and J ends, which lost 8 bases and 0 bases, there was a span of 10 bases. Germline V gene data show CDR1 as LNHDA and CDR2 as SQIVND (reference sequence). The CDR3 covers 13 residues. CDR3 bases: TGTGCCAGTCTCCCAGGCCCTAACTATGGCTACACCTTC. This sequence encodes CASLPGPNYGYTF.

V is TRBV10-3 and J is TRBJ2-3; 10 nucleotides line up with TRBD2. This CDR3 has 14 residues. Germline assignment: CDR1 ENHRY and CDR2 SYGVKD. J lost 4 bases, V lost 8 bases, and 6 bases had no gene match. CDR3 in amino acids: CAIGSGRAPDTQYF. The CDR3 DNA is TGTGCCATCGGAAGCGGGAGGGCCCCAGATACGCAGTATTTT.

The chain is built from TRBV4-3 and TRBJ1-6; TRBD1 agrees at 7 bases. The V and J ends lost 2 bases and 10 bases, in that order; junction bases with no gene match: 8. The CDR3 is made up of 15 amino acids. In germline, CDR1 is LGHNA, CDR2 YSLEER. CDR3: CASSQTRTGGSPLHF. The CDR3 nucleotides read TGCGCCAGCAGCCAAACACGGACAGGAGGGTCACCCCTCCACTTT.

In DNA, the CDR3 is TGTGCCACCTTAGGACAGGGGGCGAGTAATCAGCCCCAGCATTTT. Amino acids: CATLGQGASNQPQHF. The chain carries TRBV19 and TRBJ1-5; 11 nucleotides agree with TRBD1. This CDR3 has 15 residues. Trimming at V came to 10 bases and at J to 4 bases, leaving 9 bases not matched to a gene. Germline CDR1 is LNHDA and CDR2 is SQIVND (reference sequence).

This chain links TRBV5-1 with TRBJ1-6; the D gene is possibly TRBD1 (5 bases). Trimming pared 2 bases from V and 8 bases from J, leaving 14 bases between. From germline, CDR1 is SGHRS and CDR2 YFSETQ. The CDR3 runs 15 residues. Here the CDR3 reads CASSFDSLGDSPLHF. The CDR3 region has the DNA TGCGCCAGCAGCTTCGACAGCCTTGGGGATTCACCCCTCCACTTT.

CDR3 loop: CASSEVVVTEAFF. In DNA form, the CDR3 reads TGCGCCAGCAGCGAGGTAGTCGTCACTGAAGCTTTCTTT. V usage is TRBV4-1 and J usage is TRBJ1-1, with D unclear. Germline V gene data show CDR1 as MGHRA and CDR2 as YSYEKL. This CDR3 spans 13 amino acids. The ends were cut back, 5 bases at V and 4 bases at J, with 11 bases in the middle.

V gene TRBV5-1 combines with J gene TRBJ2-5; no clear D gene. Germline assignment: CDR1 SGHRS and CDR2 YFSETQ. This CDR3 is 10 amino acids long. V lost 2 bases and J 9 bases, leaving 5 bases between the germline ends. The CDR3 region is CASSFKPQYF. CDR3 coding DNA: TGCGCCAGCAGCTTTAAGCCCCAGTACTTC. Drawing the rest from reference TRBV5-1 and TRBJ2-5, the complete variable domain is KAGVTQTPRYLIKTRGQQVTLSCSPISGHRSVSWYQQTPGQGLQFLFEYFSETQRNKGNFPGRFSGRQFSNSRSEMNVSTLELGDSALYLCASSFKPQYFGPGTRLLVL.